These 24 T cell receptor beta chains originate from one sample sequenced in a study of blood T cell repertoires in COVID-19. The data were produced by immunoSEQ multiplex PCR, yet TCRdb's version contains in-frame clones alone and is incomplete. The sample lists tens of thousands of clones; around 87% were seen once. The specimen sequenced was peripheral blood. The receptors here all came from a woman of 80 years or more with acute or convalescent COVID-19.

The genes are TRBV11-2 and TRBJ2-1, with 11 positions matching TRBD2. The germline CDR1 and CDR2 sequences are SGHAT and FQNNGV. V shed 5 bases, J shed 6 bases, and the junction held 12 bases outside the gene matches. This CDR3 has 17 residues. The CDR3 sequence is CASSLERGLAGSNEQFF. The CDR3 DNA is TGTGCCAGCAGCCTGGAACGAGGACTAGCGGGTTCCAATGAGCAGTTCTTC.

The chain carries TRBV5-1 and TRBJ2-1; D call uncertain. The CDR3 has 15 amino acids. V was pared by 5 bases and J by 0 bases, with 12 bases between. CDR1 is SGHRS and CDR2 is YFSETQ in the germline V gene. The CDR3 DNA reads as TGCGCCAGCAGTTCCGCATCGAGCTCCTACAATGAGCAGTTCTTC. It encodes CASSSASSSYNEQFF.

The chain links TRBV7-9 to TRBJ1-4, with D possibly matching TRBD1 (6 bases). CDR3 length: 16 residues. Deletions cut 5 bases from V and 0 bases from J, with 13 bases between. The germline V gene encodes CDR1 SEHNR and CDR2 FQNEAQ (reference sequence). The CDR3 loop is CASSPGQQSTNEKLFF. DNA for the CDR3: TGTGCCAGCAGCCCCGGACAGCAATCAACTAATGAAAAACTGTTTTTT.

The rearrangement uses TRBV19 and TRBJ1-2; TRBD1 agrees at 9 bases. CDR3 length equals 15 residues. After removal of 5 bases from V and 7 bases from J, the junction contained 11 bases not matched to a gene. The V gene's germline CDR1 is LNHDA and CDR2 SQIVND (reference sequence). The CDR3 loop is CASSATGGTGFGYTF. The CDR3 region has the DNA TGTGCCAGTAGTGCCACCGGAGGGACAGGGTTTGGCTACACCTTC. Full variable domain (missing parts from reference TRBV19 and TRBJ1-2): DGGITQSPKYLFRKEGQNVTLSCEQNLNHDAMYWYRQDPGQGLRLIYYSQIVNDFQKGDIAEGYSVSREKKESFPLTVTSAQKNPTAFYLCASSATGGTGFGYTFGSGTRLTVV.

The V and J genes are TRBV2 and TRBJ2-3, with 10 bases matching TRBD2. The V gene's germline CDR1 is SNHLY and CDR2 FYNNEI. This CDR3 contains 16 residues. V lost 1 base, J lost 6 bases, and 7 bases stayed unmatched. Here the CDR3 DNA reads TGTGCCAGCAGTGAAGATCTAGCGGGAGTGGGGGATACGCAGTATTTT. This translates into CASSEDLAGVGDTQYF. Drawing the rest from reference TRBV2 and TRBJ2-3, the complete variable domain is EPEVTQTPSHQVTQMGQEVILRCVPISNHLYFYWYRQILGQKVEFLVSFYNNEISEKSEIFDDQFSVERPDGSNFTLKIRSTKLEDSAMYFCASSEDLAGVGDTQYFGPGTRLTVL.

This clone is a singleton in its sample. CDR3 protein: CASSLNRGGNQPQHF. In DNA, the CDR3 is TGTGCCAGTAGCCTTAACAGGGGTGGCAATCAGCCCCAGCATTTT. The J gene is TRBJ1-5, the V gene TRBV19, with 7 bases identical to TRBD1. The V gene's germline CDR1 is LNHDA and CDR2 SQIVND (reference sequence). V trimming: 6 bases; J trimming: 2 bases; junction bases outside the gene matches: 7. This CDR3 spans 15 amino acids.

The chain carries TRBV6-5 and TRBJ2-7; 9 nucleotides agree with TRBD1. This CDR3 spans 15 amino acids. Germline CDR1 reads MNHEY; CDR2 reads SVGAGI. V lost 6 bases to trimming and J lost 0 bases; unmatched junction nucleotides: 6. Here the CDR3 reads CASSAGQGSSYEQYF. The CDR3 bases are TGTGCCAGCAGCGCGGGACAGGGAAGCTCCTACGAGCAGTACTTC.

This clone has a handful of counts. CDR3 residues: CASSKALRTGGAWSSGNTIYF. The CDR3 bases are TGTGCCAGCAGCAAAGCGCTCAGGACAGGGGGCGCCTGGAGCTCTGGAAACACCATATATTTT. The J gene is TRBJ1-3, the V gene TRBV21-1; TRBD1, the D gene given by the table, was not confirmed from the DNA. TRBV21-1 is a pseudogene locus. The CDR3 spans 21 residues.

This clone was seen once. The rearrangement links TRBV19 to TRBJ2-1, with D perhaps matching TRBD2 (5 bases). Trimming took 6 bases from V and 10 from J, leaving 13 bases between them. Looked up from germline, CDR1 is LNHDA and CDR2 is SQIVND (reference sequence). This CDR3 is built from 12 residues. DNA for the CDR3: TGTGCCAGTAGCTACCTAGCAGGCGAGCAGTTCTTC. Protein product: CASSYLAGEQFF.

V usage is TRBV13 and J usage is TRBJ1-4; 9 bases are a match to TRBD1. The CDR3 has 15 residues. The germline V gene encodes CDR1 PRHDT and CDR2 FYEKMQ (reference sequence). Losses at the gene ends were 0 bases for V and 5 bases for J; bases not matched to a gene: 1. This CDR3 is CASSLGTGGNEKLFF. The CDR3 nucleotides read TGTGCCAGCAGCTTAGGGACAGGGGGAAATGAAAAACTGTTTTTT.

V gene TRBV19 combines with J gene TRBJ2-5, with 14 nucleotides matching TRBD2. CDR3 size: 17 residues. J gave up 4 bases and V 5 bases, and 9 bases lay outside the gene matches. Per germline, CDR1 LNHDA and CDR2 SQIVND (reference sequence). This chain's CDR3 is CASSDPGLAGVRETQYF. In nucleotides, the CDR3 is TGTGCCAGTAGTGACCCGGGACTAGCGGGAGTCCGAGAGACCCAGTACTTC. The variable domain in full, completed from reference TRBV19 and TRBJ2-5, reads DGGITQSPKYLFRKEGQNVTLSCEQNLNHDAMYWYRQDPGQGLRLIYYSQIVNDFQKGDIAEGYSVSREKKESFPLTVTSAQKNPTAFYLCASSDPGLAGVRETQYFGPGTRLLVL.

This clone was found once. This CDR3 is CASSRDRGTEAFF. DNA for the CDR3: TGCGCCAGCAGCAGGGACAGGGGCACTGAAGCTTTCTTT. The V and J genes are TRBV5-1 and TRBJ1-1, with 10 bases matching TRBD1. This CDR3 is built from 13 residues. The germline gives CDR1 SGHRS, CDR2 YFSETQ. Trimming cost V 4 bases and J 4 bases; bases outside gene matches: 1.

The CDR3 sequence is CASSPGTGGARVQFF. CDR3 DNA: TGTGCCAGCAGCCCAGGGACAGGGGGCGCGAGGGTGCAGTTCTTC. This sequence joins TRBV7-2 and TRBJ2-1; TRBD1 aligns across 12 bases. Per the germline V gene, CDR1 is SGHTA and CDR2 is FQGNSA. Trimming cost V 5 bases and J 12 bases; bases outside gene matches: 11. There are 15 residues in the CDR3.

The sample holds a few counts of this clone. V gene TRBV3-1 (or the pseudogene TRBV3-2) combines with J gene TRBJ1-1, with D unclear. The V gene's germline CDR1 is LGHDT and CDR2 YNNKEL (reference sequence). The CDR3 totals 15 residues. Trimming took off 6 bases at V and 0 bases at J, with 14 bases between the two ends. The CDR3 DNA reads TGTGCCAGCAGTCACGGGAGGCAGATGAACACTGAAGCTTTCTTT. Its protein is CASSHGRQMNTEAFF.

V usage is TRBV20-1 and J usage is TRBJ2-1; TRBD2 matches 13 bases. CDR3 length: 17 amino acids. Germline V gene sequence: CDR1 DFQATT, CDR2 SNEGSKA (reference sequence). The J segment lost 1 base and the V segment lost 5 bases, leaving 8 bases of the junction unmatched. CDR3 region: CSARGLAGVTSYNEQFF. In nucleotides, the CDR3 is TGCAGTGCTCGTGGACTAGCGGGAGTGACGTCCTACAATGAGCAGTTCTTC.

This clone was recorded a few times. The chain links TRBV7-9 to TRBJ2-1; 15 bases map to TRBD2. Germline V gives CDR1 SEHNR, CDR2 FQNEAQ (reference sequence). V shed 4 bases and J 5 bases; nucleotides not matched to a gene: 3. The length of the CDR3 is 16 residues. CDR3: CASSSRTSGGDNEQFF. CDR3 sequence (DNA): TGTGCCAGCAGCTCCAGGACTAGCGGGGGGGACAATGAGCAGTTCTTC.

This clone has a single count. This sequence joins TRBV2 and TRBJ1-2; TRBD1 agrees at 10 bases. This CDR3 is 13 amino acids long. With 6 bases clipped from V and 6 bases from J, the junction kept 4 bases outside the gene matches. CDR1 and CDR2 from the germline V gene are SNHLY and FYNNEI. CDR3 sequence reads: CASRDRGWDGYTF. CDR3 nucleotides: TGTGCCAGCAGGGACAGGGGGTGGGATGGCTACACCTTC.

This rearrangement joins TRBV7-3 to TRBJ2-1; 9 nucleotides line up with TRBD2. Germline values: CDR1 SGHTA, CDR2 FQGTGA. CDR3 length: 15 residues. Unmatched junction bases numbered 2, after V lost 2 bases and J lost 3 bases. The CDR3: CASSLAGGLYNEQFF. For the CDR3, the DNA is TGTGCCAGCAGCTTAGCGGGGGGGCTCTACAATGAGCAGTTCTTC.

The chain has TRBV18 and TRBJ1-5, with 10 bases that match TRBD1. Germline V gives CDR1 KGHSH, CDR2 LQKENI. The CDR3 runs to 15 residues. J was trimmed by 8 bases and V by 3 bases; bases with no gene match: 7. The CDR3 DNA reads TGTGCCAGCTCACCGGACAGGGGGGCGTTAGAGCCCCAGCATTTT. This translates into CASSPDRGALEPQHF. The complete variable domain, with remaining parts taken from reference TRBV18 and TRBJ1-5, reads NAGVMQNPRHLVRRRGQEARLRCSPMKGHSHVYWYRQLPEEGLKFMVYLQKENIIDESGMPKERFSAEFPKEGPSILRIQQVVRGDSAAYFCASSPDRGALEPQHFGDGTRLSIL.

DNA of the CDR3: TGCGCCAGCAGTCCCCCCCGGGACACTGAAGCTTTCTTT. It specifies CASSPPRDTEAFF. The J gene is TRBJ1-1, the V gene TRBV23-1; D is ambiguous. TRBV23-1 falls under the ORF class, with uncertain function. Trimming cost V 4 bases and J 3 bases, with 9 bases left between them. CDR3 size: 13 residues.

The V gene is TRBV4-2, the J gene TRBJ2-7; 9 nucleotides line up with TRBD1. The CDR3 runs 14 residues. The V and J ends lost 6 bases and 6 bases, in that order; junction bases with no gene match: 9. CDR1 is LGHNA and CDR2 is YNFKEQ in the germline V gene. The CDR3 nucleotides read TGTGCCAGCAGTCCCGGGACAGGGCAGCGCGAGCAGTACTTC. Translation gives CASSPGTGQREQYF.

This chain connects TRBV15 to TRBJ1-3; 7 nucleotides match TRBD1. There are 17 residues in the CDR3. The V gene end was trimmed by 5 bases and the J gene end by 0 bases; junction bases not matched to a gene: 10. CDR1 and CDR2 (germline): LNHNV, YYDKDF (reference sequence). The CDR3 sequence is CATSPRRTGTSGNTIYF. DNA for the CDR3: TGTGCCACCAGCCCCAGAAGGACAGGAACCTCTGGAAACACCATATATTTT.

The chain links TRBV20-1 to TRBJ2-7; D gene ambiguous. V dropped 5 bases and J dropped 7 bases, with 9 bases sitting between them. This CDR3 region has 10 residues. Germline lookup yields CDR1 DFQATT and CDR2 SNEGSKA (reference sequence). This CDR3 is CSAGPREQYF. The CDR3 nucleotides read TGCAGTGCTGGCCCCAGGGAGCAGTACTTC.

The chain links TRBV7-3 to TRBJ1-2; the match to TRBD1 covers 9 bases. V was pared by 5 bases and J by 5 bases, with 3 bases of the junction left unmatched. This CDR3 comprises 13 residues. The germline gives CDR1 SGHTA, CDR2 FQGTGA. CDR3 bases: TGTGCCAGCAGCGATGGGACAGGGTATGGCTACACCTTC. Translation: CASSDGTGYGYTF.